Below are 18 T cell receptor beta chains sequenced from a single sample in a study of neoadjuvant nivolumab and ipilimumab in lung cancer. Produced via immunoSEQ multiplex PCR; TCRdb's table is partial and in-frame only. Of 20,000 to 25,000 clones in the sample, more than 65% are singletons; the top ten hold under 30%. This specimen consisted of peripheral blood, obtained before neoadjuvant nivolumab, alone or with ipilimumab. Source of these receptors: an adult with non-small cell lung cancer.

This clone turned up a few times. The J gene is TRBJ1-4, the V gene TRBV7-6, with 8 bases matching TRBD1. V gave up 6 bases and J gave up 11 bases; unmatched junction bases: 14. The CDR3 loop spans 15 amino acids. Looked up from germline, CDR1 is SGHVS and CDR2 is FNYEAQ. The CDR3: CASRAQGAGKGKLFF. The CDR3 nucleotides read TGTGCCAGCAGAGCTCAGGGGGCGGGAAAGGGTAAACTGTTTTTT.

V is TRBV27 and J is TRBJ2-7; D is possibly TRBD1 (5 bases). This CDR3 comprises 11 residues. Trimming left V 6 bases short and J 6 bases short, with 9 bases between. Germline values: CDR1 MNHEY, CDR2 SMNVEV (reference sequence). CDR3 sequence (DNA): TGTGCCAGCAGAGAAGGGGTCGAGCAGTACTTC. Translating gives CASREGVEQYF.

The chain joins TRBV18 to TRBJ2-7, with TRBD1 identical over 9 bases. CDR1 and CDR2 (germline): KGHSH, LQKENI. V shed 3 bases, J shed 6 bases, and the junction held 6 bases outside the gene matches. The CDR3 sequence is 14 residues long. CDR3 region: CASSPPGQGGEQYF. CDR3 coding DNA: TGTGCCAGCTCACCCCCGGGACAGGGTGGCGAGCAGTACTTC.

This chain joins TRBV19 and TRBJ2-5; the match to TRBD1 covers 9 bases. The V and J ends lost 6 bases and 2 bases, in that order; junction bases with no gene match: 10. Germline CDR1 is LNHDA and CDR2 is SQIVND (reference sequence). The CDR3 is 16 residues long. For the CDR3, the DNA is TGTGCCAGTAGCCCAGACCGGACAGGGGAACAAGAGACCCAGTACTTC. Amino acid sequence: CASSPDRTGEQETQYF.

The chain joins TRBV7-3 to TRBJ2-3; 8 nucleotides align to TRBD2. The CDR3 loop spans 14 amino acids. After removal of 2 bases from V and 2 bases from J, the junction contained 0 bases not matched to a gene. CDR1 SGHTA and CDR2 FQGTGA come from the germline V gene. The CDR3: CASSLGLATDTQYF. CDR3 nucleotide sequence: TGTGCCAGCAGCTTAGGACTAGCCACAGATACGCAGTATTTT.

The chain is built from TRBV5-5 and TRBJ2-7; D possibly uses TRBD1 or TRBD2 (6 bases each). The CDR3 is 15 residues long. Trimming left V 5 bases short and J 1 base short, with 16 bases between. Germline CDR1 reads SGHKS; CDR2 reads YYEKEE (reference sequence). The CDR3, as DNA: TGTGCCAGCAGTTTAAGGGGGGTCGGGTCCTACGAGCAGTACTTC. It codes for CASSLRGVGSYEQYF.

This clone showed up just once. The rearrangement uses TRBV5-1 and TRBJ2-7, with D perhaps being TRBD1 or TRBD2 (5 bases each). The germline CDR1 and CDR2 sequences are SGHRS and YFSETQ. The CDR3 sequence is 15 residues long. V was trimmed by 4 bases and J by 2 bases, leaving 16 bases between them. The chain's CDR3 is CASSVSGTSTYEQYF. The CDR3 nucleotides are TGCGCCAGCAGCGTATCCGGGACGTCCACCTACGAGCAGTACTTC.

V and J are TRBV5-1 and TRBJ2-7; TRBD2 agrees at 7 bases. Germline V gene data show CDR1 as SGHRS and CDR2 as YFSETQ. Trimming cost V 3 bases and J 2 bases; bases outside gene matches: 5. The CDR3 is made up of 14 amino acids. In DNA, the CDR3 is TGCGCCAGCAGCTCCCAAGCGGGACCCTACGAGCAGTACTTC. It yields the protein CASSSQAGPYEQYF.

The chain employs TRBV11-2 and TRBJ2-3; D call uncertain. Germline V gene lookup returns CDR1 SGHAT and CDR2 FQNNGV. The V and J ends lost 3 bases and 6 bases respectively, with 13 bases between them. The CDR3 consists of 14 residues. The CDR3 DNA is TGTGCCAGCAGCTTGCTCTCGTATCGTGATACGCAGTATTTT. Its translation is CASSLLSYRDTQYF.

This clone has more than one count but fewer than ten. This chain links TRBV5-1 with TRBJ2-1; D remains ambiguous. V shed 0 bases and J shed 1 base, with 5 bases lying between them. This CDR3 spans 14 amino acids. Looked up from germline, CDR1 is SGHRS and CDR2 is YFSETQ. The CDR3 DNA follows: TGCGCCAGCAGCTTGGCGGTATCCTACAATGAGCAGTTCTTC. Encoded protein: CASSLAVSYNEQFF. Filled out from reference TRBV5-1 and TRBJ2-1, the complete variable domain reads KAGVTQTPRYLIKTRGQQVTLSCSPISGHRSVSWYQQTPGQGLQFLFEYFSETQRNKGNFPGRFSGRQFSNSRSEMNVSTLELGDSALYLCASSLAVSYNEQFFGPGTRLTVL.

V and J are TRBV11-2 and TRBJ1-1; 7 nucleotides agree with TRBD1. The CDR3 is 14 amino acids. Per the germline V gene, CDR1 is SGHAT and CDR2 is FQNNGV. The ends lost 5 bases at V and 2 bases at J; junction bases unmatched: 5. The CDR3 region has the DNA TGTGCCAGCAGCGGATGGGACAGCAACACTGAAGCTTTCTTT. Protein product: CASSGWDSNTEAFF.

This clone is labeled medium-sized. This chain links TRBV11-3 with TRBJ2-1, with 10 bases matching TRBD2. The germline gives CDR1 SGHNT, CDR2 YENEEA. The length of the CDR3 is 16 residues. With 5 bases clipped from V and 2 bases from J, the junction kept 6 bases outside the gene matches. The CDR3 here is CASSPSGTSAYNEQFF. DNA of the CDR3: TGTGCCAGCAGCCCAAGCGGGACTAGCGCCTACAATGAGCAGTTCTTC.

The CDR3 nucleotides are TGTGCCGGGGCAGGGGGCGGGTCGGCTGAAGCTTTCTTT. This gives the protein CAGAGGGSAEAFF. V is TRBV30 and J is TRBJ1-1; TRBD1 matches 8 bases. Germline-derived CDR1 and CDR2 are GTSNPN and SVGIG (reference sequence). This CDR3 region has 13 residues. Losses at the gene ends were 8 bases for V and 6 bases for J; bases not matched to a gene: 11.

The chain uses TRBV29-1 and TRBJ1-2; D is uncertain. Trimming shortened V by 4 bases and J by 6 bases, and 6 bases separated the two germline ends. The CDR3 is 10 amino acids. CDR1 and CDR2 (germline): SQVTM, ANQGSEA. The CDR3 coding sequence is TGCAGCGTTGTACTTGATGGCTACACCTTC. Amino acid sequence: CSVVLDGYTF.

This chain links TRBV6-1 with TRBJ2-5, with a weak D call TRBD1 (6 bases). The V and J ends lost 6 bases and 5 bases respectively, with 13 bases between them. Germline V gene sequence: CDR1 MNHNS, CDR2 SASEGT. This CDR3 is built from 13 residues. Written as DNA, the CDR3 is TGTGCCAGCAGGAAAGGGGGACGGGAGACCCAGTACTTC. Its protein product is CASRKGGRETQYF.

This clone was picked up a small number of times. The gene calls are TRBV27 and TRBJ2-7; the match to TRBD2 covers 9 bases. CDR1 and CDR2 (germline): MNHEY, SMNVEV (reference sequence). The CDR3 runs to 17 residues. V lost 5 bases to trimming and J lost 0 bases; unmatched junction nucleotides: 11. The CDR3 nucleotides are TGTGCCAGCAGTCCCAGAAGGGTAGCGGGAGTCTCCTACGAGCAGTACTTC. Protein product: CASSPRRVAGVSYEQYF.

V gene TRBV7-2 combines with J gene TRBJ2-3; D call uncertain. The germline V and J ends were trimmed by 3 bases and 5 bases, with 9 bases remaining between them. CDR1 SGHTA and CDR2 FQGNSA come from the germline V gene. CDR3 length: 13 residues. As DNA, the CDR3 is TGTGCCAGCAGCTTGATAGGGATAGATACGCAGTATTTT. This translates into CASSLIGIDTQYF. The complete variable domain, with remaining parts taken from reference TRBV7-2 and TRBJ2-3, reads GAGVSQSPSNKVTEKGKDVELRCDPISGHTALYWYRQSLGQGLEFLIYFQGNSAPDKSGLPSDRFSAERTGGSVSTLTIQRTQQEDSAVYLCASSLIGIDTQYFGPGTRLTVL.

This clone came up a few times. The V call is TRBV29-1, the J call TRBJ1-2, with D unresolved. Trimming shortened V by 6 bases and J by 1 base, and 9 bases separated the two germline ends. Looked up from germline, CDR1 is SQVTM and CDR2 is ANQGSEA. CDR3 length: 12 amino acids. The CDR3 region has the DNA TGCAGCGTATGGACGGATAACTATGGCTACACCTTC. Residues: CSVWTDNYGYTF.